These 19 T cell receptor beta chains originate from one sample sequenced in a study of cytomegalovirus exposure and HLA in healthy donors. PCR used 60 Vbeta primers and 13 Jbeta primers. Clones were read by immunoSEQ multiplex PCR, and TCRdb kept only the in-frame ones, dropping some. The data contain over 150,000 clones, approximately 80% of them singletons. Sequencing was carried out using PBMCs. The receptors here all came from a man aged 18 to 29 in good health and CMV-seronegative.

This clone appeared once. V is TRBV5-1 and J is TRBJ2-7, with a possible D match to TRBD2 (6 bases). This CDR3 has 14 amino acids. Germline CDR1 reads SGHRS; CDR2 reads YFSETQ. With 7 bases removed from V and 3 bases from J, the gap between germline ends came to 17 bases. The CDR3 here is CASQLVADNYEQYF. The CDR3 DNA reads TGCGCCAGCCAGCTGGTAGCGGATAACTACGAGCAGTACTTC. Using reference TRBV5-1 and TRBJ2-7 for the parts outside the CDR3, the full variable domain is KAGVTQTPRYLIKTRGQQVTLSCSPISGHRSVSWYQQTPGQGLQFLFEYFSETQRNKGNFPGRFSGRQFSNSRSEMNVSTLELGDSALYLCASQLVADNYEQYFGPGTRLTVT.

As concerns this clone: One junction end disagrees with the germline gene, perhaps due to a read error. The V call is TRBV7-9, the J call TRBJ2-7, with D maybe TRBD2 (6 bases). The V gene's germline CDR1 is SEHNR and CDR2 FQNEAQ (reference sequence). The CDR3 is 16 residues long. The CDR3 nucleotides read TGTTCCAGCAGCTTCCCGGGCGGGGAGGCCTTCTACGAGCAGTACTTC. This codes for CSSSFPGGEAFYEQYF.

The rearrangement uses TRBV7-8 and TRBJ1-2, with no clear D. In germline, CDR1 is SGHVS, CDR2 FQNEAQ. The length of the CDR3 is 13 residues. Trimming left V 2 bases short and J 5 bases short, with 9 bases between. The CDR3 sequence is CASSLHSLYGYTF. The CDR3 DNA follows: TGTGCCAGCAGCTTACACAGCCTATATGGCTACACCTTC.

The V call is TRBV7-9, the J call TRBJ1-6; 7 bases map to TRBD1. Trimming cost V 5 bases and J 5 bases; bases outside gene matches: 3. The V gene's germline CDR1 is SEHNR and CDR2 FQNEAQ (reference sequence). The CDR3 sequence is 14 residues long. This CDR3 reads CASSEGQNNSPLHF. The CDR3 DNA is TGTGCCAGCAGCGAGGGACAGAATAATTCACCCCTCCACTTT.

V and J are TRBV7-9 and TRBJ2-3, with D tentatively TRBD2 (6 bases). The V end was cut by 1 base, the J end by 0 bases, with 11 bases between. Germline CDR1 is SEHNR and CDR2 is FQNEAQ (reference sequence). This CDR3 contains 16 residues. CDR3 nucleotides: TGTGCCAGCAGCTTAGTGGTGGGGACTAGCACAGATACGCAGTATTTT. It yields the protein CASSLVVGTSTDTQYF.

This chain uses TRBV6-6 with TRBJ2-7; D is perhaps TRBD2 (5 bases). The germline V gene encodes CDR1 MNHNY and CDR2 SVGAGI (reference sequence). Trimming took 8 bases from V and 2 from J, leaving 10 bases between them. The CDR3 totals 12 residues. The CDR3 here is CASSAEPYEQYF. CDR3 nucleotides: TGTGCCAGCTCAGCGGAGCCCTACGAGCAGTACTTC.

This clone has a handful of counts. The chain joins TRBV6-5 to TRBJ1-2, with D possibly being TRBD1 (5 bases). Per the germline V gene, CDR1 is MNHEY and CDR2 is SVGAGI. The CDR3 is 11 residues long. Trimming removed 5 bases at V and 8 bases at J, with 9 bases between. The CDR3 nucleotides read TGTGCCAGCAGTCAGGGCAGGGGCTACACCTTC. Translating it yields CASSQGRGYTF.

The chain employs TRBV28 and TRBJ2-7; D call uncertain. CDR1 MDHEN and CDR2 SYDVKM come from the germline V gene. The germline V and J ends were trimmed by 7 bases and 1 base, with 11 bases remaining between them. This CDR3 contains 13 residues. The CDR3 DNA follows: TGTGCCAGCAACGTTCATGAGTCCTACGAGCAGTACTTC. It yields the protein CASNVHESYEQYF. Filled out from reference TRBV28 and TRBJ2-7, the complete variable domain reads DVKVTQSSRYLVKRTGEKVFLECVQDMDHENMFWYRQDPGLGLRLIYFSYDVKMKEKGDIPEGYSVSREKKERFSLILESASTNQTSMYLCASNVHESYEQYFGPGTRLTVT.

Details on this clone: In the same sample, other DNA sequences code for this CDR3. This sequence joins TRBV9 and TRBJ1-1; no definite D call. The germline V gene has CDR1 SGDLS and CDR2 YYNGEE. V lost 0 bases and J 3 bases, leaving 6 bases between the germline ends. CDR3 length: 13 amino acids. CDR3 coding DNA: TGTGCCAGCAGCGTAGGAGGGTACACTGAAGCTTTCTTT. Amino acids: CASSVGGYTEAFF.

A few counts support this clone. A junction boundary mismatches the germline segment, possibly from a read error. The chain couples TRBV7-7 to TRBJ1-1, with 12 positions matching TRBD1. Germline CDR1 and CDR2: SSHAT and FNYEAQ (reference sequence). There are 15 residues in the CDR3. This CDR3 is CASSQGQGASTEAFF. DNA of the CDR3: TGTGCTAGCAGCCAGGGACAGGGGGCGAGCACTGAAGCTTTCTTT.

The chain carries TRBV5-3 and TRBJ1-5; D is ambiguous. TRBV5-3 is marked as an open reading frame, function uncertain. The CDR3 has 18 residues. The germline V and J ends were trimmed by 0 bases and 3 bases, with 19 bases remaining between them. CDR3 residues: CARSLDWGRGYNNQPQHF. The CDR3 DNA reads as TGTGCCAGAAGCTTGGACTGGGGTAGAGGGTACAACAATCAGCCCCAGCATTTT.

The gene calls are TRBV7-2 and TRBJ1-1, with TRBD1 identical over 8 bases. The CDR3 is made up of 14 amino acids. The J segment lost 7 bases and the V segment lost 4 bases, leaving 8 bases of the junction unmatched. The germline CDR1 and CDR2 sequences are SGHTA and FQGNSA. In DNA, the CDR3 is TGTGCCAGCAGCTCAGGGGGCCCGGGGCGTGAAGCTTTCTTT. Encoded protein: CASSSGGPGREAFF.

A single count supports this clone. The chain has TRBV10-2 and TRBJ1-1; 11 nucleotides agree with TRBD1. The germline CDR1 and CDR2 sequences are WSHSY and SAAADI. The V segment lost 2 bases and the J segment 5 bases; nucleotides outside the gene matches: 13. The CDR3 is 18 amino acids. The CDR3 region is CASSEPIGQGAPRTEAFF. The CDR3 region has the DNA TGCGCCAGCAGTGAGCCGATAGGACAGGGGGCGCCTAGAACTGAAGCTTTCTTT.

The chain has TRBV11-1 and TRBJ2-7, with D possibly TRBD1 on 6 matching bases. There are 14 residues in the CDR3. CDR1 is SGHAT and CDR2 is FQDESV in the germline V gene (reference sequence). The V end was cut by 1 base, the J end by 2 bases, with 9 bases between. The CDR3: CASSLVGGPYEQYF. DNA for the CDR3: TGTGCCAGCAGCTTAGTTGGGGGCCCCTACGAGCAGTACTTC.

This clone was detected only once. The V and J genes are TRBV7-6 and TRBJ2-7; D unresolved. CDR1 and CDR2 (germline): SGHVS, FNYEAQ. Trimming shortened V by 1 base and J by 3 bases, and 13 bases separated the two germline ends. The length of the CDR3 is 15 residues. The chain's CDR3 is CASSLGVGRSYEQYF. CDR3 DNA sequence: TGTGCCAGCAGCTTAGGCGTCGGTAGAAGCTACGAGCAGTACTTC.

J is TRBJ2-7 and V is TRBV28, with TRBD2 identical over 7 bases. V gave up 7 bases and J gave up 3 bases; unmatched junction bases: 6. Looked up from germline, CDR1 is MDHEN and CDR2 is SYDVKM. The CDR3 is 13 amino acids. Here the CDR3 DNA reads TGTGCCAGCACGGAGCGCGGGAGCTACGAGCAGTACTTC. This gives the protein CASTERGSYEQYF.

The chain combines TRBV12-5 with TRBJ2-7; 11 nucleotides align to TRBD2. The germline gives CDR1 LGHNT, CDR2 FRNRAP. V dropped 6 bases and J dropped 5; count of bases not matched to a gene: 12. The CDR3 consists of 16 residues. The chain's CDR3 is CASGFLLAGVVDEQYF. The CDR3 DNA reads TGTGCTAGTGGATTCCTACTAGCGGGAGTTGTAGACGAGCAGTACTTC.

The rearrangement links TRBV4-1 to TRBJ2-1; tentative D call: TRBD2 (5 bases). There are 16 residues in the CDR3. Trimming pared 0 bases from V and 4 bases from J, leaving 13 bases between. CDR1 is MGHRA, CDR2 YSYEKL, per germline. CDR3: CASSQDQEGPYNEQFF. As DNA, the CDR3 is TGCGCCAGCAGCCAAGATCAAGAGGGCCCGTACAATGAGCAGTTCTTC.

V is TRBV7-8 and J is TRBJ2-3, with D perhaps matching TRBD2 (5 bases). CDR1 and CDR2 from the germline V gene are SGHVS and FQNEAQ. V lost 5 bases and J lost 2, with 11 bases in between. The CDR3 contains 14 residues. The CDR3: CASSQLGDTDTQYF. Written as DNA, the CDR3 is TGTGCCAGCAGCCAACTCGGGGACACAGATACGCAGTATTTT.